This note documents a single T cell receptor beta chain sequence. The data belong to a study of blood T cell repertoires in COVID-19. Study information: Collection of acute and convalescent COVID-19 samples took place in the United States, Italy and Spain.

The CDR3 has 15 amino acids. The V and J ends lost 3 bases and 0 bases respectively, with 12 bases between them. The germline V gene encodes CDR1 KGHSH and CDR2 LQKENI. Method: immunoSEQ multiplex PCR; TCRdb's copy keeps in-frame clones and lacks some. The data contain 140,000 to 150,000 clones, around four fifths of them singletons. The specimen was peripheral blood. The receptor comes from a woman aged 35 to 49 with active or convalescent COVID-19. The rearrangement joins TRBV18 to TRBJ2-7, with TRBD1 as a possible D gene (6 bases). CDR3 sequence (DNA): TGTGCCAGCTCACCGGGGGCCAGGAGCTCCTACGAGCAGTACTTC. It is translated as CASSPGARSSYEQYF.